This T cell receptor beta chain derives from a study of T cell repertoires in cytomegalovirus infection. Study information: Shared public TCR beta signatures pointed to both CMV infection and a matching HLA type. Study-wide findings and caveats: The ex vivo response was dominated by HLA-C-restricted CMV-specific TCR beta clonotypes. Summed frequency of public TCR beta families distinguished CMV carriers with the relevant HLA.

Comments on this clonotype: Its antigen is as yet unknown.

V lost 1 base and J 5 bases, leaving 8 bases between the germline ends. The CDR3 runs to 14 residues. In germline, CDR1 is SGHTA, CDR2 FQGNSA. TCRdb passed the reads through MiXCR, listing each CDR3 protein once. Here the sample spans tens of thousands of distinct CDR3 sequences, under 30% being singletons. The V and J genes are TRBV7-2 and TRBJ2-2; D is ambiguous. The specimen comprised CD8+ T cells from cultured PBMCs, sampled from culture after CMV antigen stimulation. The clonotype originates from a human donor in good health (CMV status not recorded). Some clones in this sample may be carry-over from other donors' samples. CDR3 in amino acids: CASSLGFGTGELFF. The CDR3 DNA is TGTGCCAGCAGCTTAGGATTTGGTACCGGGGAGCTGTTTTTT.